Included here is one T cell receptor (beta chain) sequence, with context. Its antigen is not identified. Trimming stripped 7 bases from V and 3 bases from J, with 6 bases between. There are 11 residues in the CDR3. Germline values: CDR1 LGHDT, CDR2 YNNKEL (reference sequence). This record comes from a study of response to subunit inactivated influenza vaccine. MiXCR was run by TCRdb on the RT-PCR reads, yielding one entry per CDR3 protein. The data show 630,000 or so distinct CDR3 sequences, 15% to 19% seen once. Study-wide results and limits: Only a handful of new T cells, the authors suggested, are recruited with each seasonal influenza vaccination.

This chain joins TRBV3-1 and TRBJ2-5; D unclear. The source was PBMCs from blood, collected 11 to 12 days after vaccination. This receptor was obtained from a man aged 45-65 years who received an inactivated influenza vaccine. In DNA form, the CDR3 reads TGTGCCAGCATCCAGGAAGAGACCCAGTACTTC. It codes for CASIQEETQYF.